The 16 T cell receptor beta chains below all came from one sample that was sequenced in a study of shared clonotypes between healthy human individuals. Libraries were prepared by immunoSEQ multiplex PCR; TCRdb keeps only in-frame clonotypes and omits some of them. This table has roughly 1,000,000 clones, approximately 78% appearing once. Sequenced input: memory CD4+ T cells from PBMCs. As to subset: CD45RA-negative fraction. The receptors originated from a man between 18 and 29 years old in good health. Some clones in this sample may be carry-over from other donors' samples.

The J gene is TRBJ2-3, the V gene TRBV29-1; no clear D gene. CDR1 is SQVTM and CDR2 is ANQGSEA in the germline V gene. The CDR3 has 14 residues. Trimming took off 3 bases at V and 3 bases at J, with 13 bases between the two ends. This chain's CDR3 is CSVERSIGTDTQYF. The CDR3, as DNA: TGCAGCGTTGAGCGCTCGATAGGTACAGATACGCAGTATTTT.

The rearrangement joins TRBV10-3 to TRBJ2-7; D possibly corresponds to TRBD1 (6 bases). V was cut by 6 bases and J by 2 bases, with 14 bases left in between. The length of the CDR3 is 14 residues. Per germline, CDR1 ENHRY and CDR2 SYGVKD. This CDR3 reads CAISSGTSTYEQYF. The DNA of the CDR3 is TGTGCCATCAGCTCTGGGACATCGACCTACGAGCAGTACTTC.

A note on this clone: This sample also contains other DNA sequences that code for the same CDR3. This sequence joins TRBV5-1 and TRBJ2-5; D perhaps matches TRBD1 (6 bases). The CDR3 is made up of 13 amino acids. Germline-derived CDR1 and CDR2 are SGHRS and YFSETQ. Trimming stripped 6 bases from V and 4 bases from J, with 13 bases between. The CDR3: CASTLQGRETQYF. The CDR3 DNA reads TGCGCCAGCACGCTACAGGGCAGAGAGACCCAGTACTTC. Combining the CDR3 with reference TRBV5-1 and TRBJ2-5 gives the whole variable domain KAGVTQTPRYLIKTRGQQVTLSCSPISGHRSVSWYQQTPGQGLQFLFEYFSETQRNKGNFPGRFSGRQFSNSRSEMNVSTLELGDSALYLCASTLQGRETQYFGPGTRLLVL.

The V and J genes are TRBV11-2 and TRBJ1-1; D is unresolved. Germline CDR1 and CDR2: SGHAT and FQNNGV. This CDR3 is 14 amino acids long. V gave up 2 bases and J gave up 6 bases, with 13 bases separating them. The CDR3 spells CASSLLGFGAEAFF. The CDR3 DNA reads TGTGCCAGCAGCTTATTGGGGTTCGGGGCTGAAGCTTTCTTT.

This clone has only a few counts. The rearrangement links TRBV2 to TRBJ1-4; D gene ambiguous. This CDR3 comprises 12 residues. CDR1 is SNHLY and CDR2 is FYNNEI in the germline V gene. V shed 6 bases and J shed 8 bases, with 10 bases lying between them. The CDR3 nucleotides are TGTGCCAGCAGATCCGGAATGGAAAAACTGTTTTTT. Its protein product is CASRSGMEKLFF.

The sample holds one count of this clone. Here the CDR3 reads CASSNPKREGLKNIQYF. In nucleotides, the CDR3 is TGTGCCAGCAGCAACCCCAAGCGGGAGGGCCTCAAAAACATTCAGTACTTC. This sequence joins TRBV5-4 and TRBJ2-4, with 10 bases matching TRBD2. V shed 4 bases, J shed 3 bases, and the junction held 10 bases outside the gene matches. This CDR3 is 17 amino acids long. The germline V gene encodes CDR1 SGHNT and CDR2 YYREEE (reference sequence).

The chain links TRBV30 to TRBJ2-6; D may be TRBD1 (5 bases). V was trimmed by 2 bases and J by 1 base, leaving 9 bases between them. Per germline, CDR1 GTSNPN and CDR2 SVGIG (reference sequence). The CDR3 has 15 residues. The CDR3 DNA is TGTGCCTGGAGTTCAGGGTTATCTGGGGCCAACGTCCTGACTTTC. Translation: CAWSSGLSGANVLTF. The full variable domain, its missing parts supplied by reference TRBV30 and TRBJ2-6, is SQTIHQWPATLVQPVGSPLSLECTVEGTSNPNLYWYRQAAGRGLQLLFYSVGIGQISSEVPQNLSASRPQDRQFILSSKKLLLSDSGFYLCAWSSGLSGANVLTFGAGSRLTVL.

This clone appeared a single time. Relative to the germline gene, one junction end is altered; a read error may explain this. DNA for the CDR3: TGTGCCAGCAGCTTGGCCGGGCAGGGGGTTTCTTTT. This codes for CASSLAGQGVSF. The J gene is TRBJ1-5, the V gene TRBV7-2, with 7 positions matching TRBD1. The germline gives CDR1 SGHTA, CDR2 FQGNSA. The CDR3 runs to 12 residues.

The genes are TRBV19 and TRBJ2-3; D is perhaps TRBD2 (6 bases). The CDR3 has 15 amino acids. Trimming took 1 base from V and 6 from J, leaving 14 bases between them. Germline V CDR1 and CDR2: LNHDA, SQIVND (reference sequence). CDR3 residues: CASSIVAGRGDTQYF. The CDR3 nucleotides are TGTGCCAGTAGTATAGTGGCTGGCCGGGGGGATACGCAGTATTTT.

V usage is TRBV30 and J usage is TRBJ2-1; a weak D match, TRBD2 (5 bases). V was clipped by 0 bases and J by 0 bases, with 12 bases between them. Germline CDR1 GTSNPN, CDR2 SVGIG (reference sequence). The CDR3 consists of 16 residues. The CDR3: CAWSVRGPSSYNEQFF. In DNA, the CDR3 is TGTGCCTGGAGTGTACGGGGTCCCTCCTCCTACAATGAGCAGTTCTTC. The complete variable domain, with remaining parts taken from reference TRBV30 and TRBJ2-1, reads SQTIHQWPATLVQPVGSPLSLECTVEGTSNPNLYWYRQAAGRGLQLLFYSVGIGQISSEVPQNLSASRPQDRQFILSSKKLLLSDSGFYLCAWSVRGPSSYNEQFFGPGTRLTVL.

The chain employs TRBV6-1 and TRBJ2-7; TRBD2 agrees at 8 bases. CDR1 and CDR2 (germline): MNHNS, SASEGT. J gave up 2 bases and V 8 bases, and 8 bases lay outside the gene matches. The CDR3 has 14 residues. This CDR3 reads CASAFREGAYEQYF. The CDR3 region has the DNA TGTGCCAGCGCCTTCCGGGAGGGTGCCTACGAGCAGTACTTC.

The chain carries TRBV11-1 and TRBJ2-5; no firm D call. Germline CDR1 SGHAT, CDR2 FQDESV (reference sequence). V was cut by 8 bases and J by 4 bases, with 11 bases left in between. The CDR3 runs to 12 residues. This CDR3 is CASSQRGETQYF. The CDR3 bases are TGTGCCAGCTCACAGCGAGGAGAGACCCAGTACTTC.

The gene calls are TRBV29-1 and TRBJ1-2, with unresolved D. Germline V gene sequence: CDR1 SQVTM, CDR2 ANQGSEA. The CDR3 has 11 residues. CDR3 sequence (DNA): TGCACCGGTGGGGATAACTATGGCTACACCTTC. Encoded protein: CTGGDNYGYTF.

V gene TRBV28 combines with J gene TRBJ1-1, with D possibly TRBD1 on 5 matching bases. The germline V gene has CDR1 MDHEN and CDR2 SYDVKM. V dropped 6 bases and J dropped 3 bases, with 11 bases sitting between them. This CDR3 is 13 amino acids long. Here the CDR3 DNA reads TGTGCCAGCAGCTCCGGGACTTACACTGAAGCTTTCTTT. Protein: CASSSGTYTEAFF. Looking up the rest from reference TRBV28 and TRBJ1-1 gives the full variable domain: DVKVTQSSRYLVKRTGEKVFLECVQDMDHENMFWYRQDPGLGLRLIYFSYDVKMKEKGDIPEGYSVSREKKERFSLILESASTNQTSMYLCASSSGTYTEAFFGQGTRLTVV.

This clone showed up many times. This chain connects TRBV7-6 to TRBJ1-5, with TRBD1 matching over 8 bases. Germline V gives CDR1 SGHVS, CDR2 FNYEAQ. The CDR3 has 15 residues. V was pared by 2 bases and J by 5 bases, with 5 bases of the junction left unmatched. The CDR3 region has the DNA TGTGCCAGCAGCTTAATCGGGACAGGTTATCAGCCCCAGCATTTT. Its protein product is CASSLIGTGYQPQHF.

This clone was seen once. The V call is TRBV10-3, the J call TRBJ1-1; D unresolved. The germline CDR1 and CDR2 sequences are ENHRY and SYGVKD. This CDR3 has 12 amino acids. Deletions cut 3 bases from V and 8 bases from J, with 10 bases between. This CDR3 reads CAISDTGLEAFF. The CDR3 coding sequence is TGTGCCATCAGTGACACGGGCCTAGAAGCTTTCTTT.